A single sample is the source of the 2 T cell receptor beta chains below, sequenced in a study of graft-versus-host responses after intestinal transplantation. These receptors have no identified antigens. The assay was immunoSEQ multiplex PCR, and TCRdb's table has in-frame clones only and misses some. The data show about 100,000 clones, with 90% to 95% seen just once and 0.18% held by the top ten. Sequences were derived from unstimulated CD4+ T cells sorted from spleen or lymph node cells, sampled before transplant. These receptors were collected from a human donor who was the organ donor for an intestinal transplant.

The chain recombines TRBV4-3 with TRBJ2-2; tentatively, D is TRBD2 (6 bases). The CDR3 contains 16 residues. CDR1 is LGHNA, CDR2 YSLEER, per germline. Trimming left V 3 bases short and J 2 bases short, with 13 bases between. The CDR3 bases are TGCGCCAGCAGCCACTACGCGGGATTCAACACCGGGGAGCTGTTTTTT. Residues: CASSHYAGFNTGELFF.

The chain is built from TRBV5-1 and TRBJ2-5, with a weak D call TRBD2 (6 bases). CDR3 length: 16 amino acids. CDR1 SGHRS and CDR2 YFSETQ come from the germline V gene. Deletions cut 2 bases from V and 5 bases from J, with 19 bases between. The CDR3 here is CASSLRGDSRGETQYF. CDR3 DNA: TGCGCCAGCAGCTTAAGGGGCGACTCACGGGGGGAGACCCAGTACTTC.